This T cell receptor (beta chain) originates from a study of T cell responses to AZD1222 COVID-19 vaccine. Findings and limits, study-wide: Repertoires were sampled only after the peak T cell response. Close to half of spike-specific TCRs reportedly recognize unmutated variant regions. Clonal diversity was possibly underestimated, and the donors were mostly white British, with more females.

The CDR3 loop spans 13 amino acids. With V trimmed by 8 bases and J by 4 bases, 8 bases remained unmatched. For this clone: Its antigen is unknown.

Sequencing used immunoSEQ multiplex PCR; TCRdb keeps in-frame clones, though not all of them. The sample lists 150,000 to 200,000 clones, approximately 89% occurring once. Sequencing used peripheral blood, obtained 28 days after the second AZD1222 dose. The chain is built from TRBV12-3 or TRBV12-4 and TRBJ2-7; 7 nucleotides line up with TRBD2. The source of this sequence is an adult who received the AZD1222 COVID-19 vaccine. CDR3 residues: CASGRGLGYEQYF. The DNA for the CDR3 is TGTGCCAGCGGGAGGGGTCTTGGTTACGAGCAGTACTTC.